Presented here are 13 T cell receptor beta chains from one specimen sequenced in a study of shared clonotypes between healthy human individuals. The naive CD8 population came from CD45RO-negative cells selected for CCR7, without terminally differentiated effector memory CD45RA+ cells. Data came from immunoSEQ multiplex PCR; TCRdb stores just in-frame clones and leaves some out. The sample has 2 million to 2.5 million clones; about 95% are singletons. The sample consisted of naive CD8+ T cells sorted from blood. These TCRs come from a young man in good health.

V and J are TRBV12-1 and TRBJ1-5. TRBV12-1 counts as a pseudogene. The CDR3 consists of 15 residues. CDR3 in DNA: TGTGCCAGCAGCTTAGGGCCCGAAAGCAATCAGCCCCAGCATTTT. Translation: CASSLGPESNQPQHF.

The chain uses TRBV5-1 and TRBJ2-1; 13 nucleotides match TRBD2. The V segment lost 1 base and the J segment 7 bases; nucleotides outside the gene matches: 5. Germline V CDR1 and CDR2: SGHRS, YFSETQ. The CDR3 totals 16 residues. The CDR3 bases are TGCGCCAGCAGCTTGCTCGGACTAGCGGGAGTGAATGAGCAGTTCTTC. Protein product: CASSLLGLAGVNEQFF.

The rearrangement links TRBV5-6 to TRBJ2-7, with D possibly TRBD2 on 5 matching bases. Germline V lookup: CDR1 SGHDT, CDR2 YYEEEE. The CDR3 has 13 amino acids. The V gene lost 1 base and the J gene lost 4 bases, with 9 bases spanning the gap. The CDR3 reads CASSLYSGYEQYF. DNA for the CDR3: TGTGCCAGCAGCTTGTACTCGGGGTACGAGCAGTACTTC.

This chain uses TRBV6-5 with TRBJ2-5; D gene ambiguous. CDR1 is MNHEY, CDR2 SVGAGI, per germline. This CDR3 region has 12 residues. Trimming shortened V by 2 bases and J by 3 bases, and 4 bases separated the two germline ends. This CDR3 reads CASSYGEETQYF. CDR3 nucleotide sequence: TGTGCCAGCAGTTACGGAGAAGAGACCCAGTACTTC.

The chain uses TRBV6-6 and TRBJ1-2; TRBD1 might be the D (6 bases). Trimming removed 3 bases from V and 3 bases from J, with 17 bases in between. The CDR3 has 16 residues. Germline V CDR1 and CDR2: MNHNY, SVGAGI (reference sequence). The CDR3 region is CASSYENRAPHYGYTF. CDR3 DNA sequence: TGTGCCAGCAGTTATGAAAACAGGGCCCCGCACTATGGCTACACCTTC.

The chain uses TRBV9 and TRBJ2-3; D unresolved. Germline assignment: CDR1 SGDLS and CDR2 YYNGEE. The V end was cut by 1 base, the J end by 4 bases, with 13 bases between. This CDR3 has 15 amino acids. The CDR3 DNA reads TGTGCCAGCAGCGTAACAAGGTCTAGAGCAGATACGCAGTATTTT. Translated, it gives CASSVTRSRADTQYF. Looking up the rest from reference TRBV9 and TRBJ2-3 gives the full variable domain: DSGVTQTPKHLITATGQRVTLRCSPRSGDLSVYWYQQSLDQGLQFLIQYYNGEERAKGNILERFSAQQFPDLHSELNLSSLELGDSALYFCASSVTRSRADTQYFGPGTRLTVL.

The chain recombines TRBV10-3 with TRBJ1-4, with 7 bases aligning to TRBD1. Germline V gene data show CDR1 as ENHRY and CDR2 as SYGVKD. The CDR3 is made up of 17 amino acids. With V trimmed by 6 bases and J by 0 bases, 10 bases remained unmatched. The CDR3 region is CAISEDRVIATNEKLFF. In DNA, the CDR3 is TGTGCCATCAGCGAAGACAGGGTGATTGCAACTAATGAAAAACTGTTTTTT.

V is TRBV28 and J is TRBJ2-7; TRBD2 agrees at 10 bases. Per the germline V gene, CDR1 is MDHEN and CDR2 is SYDVKM. The J segment lost 1 base and the V segment lost 6 bases, leaving 3 bases of the junction unmatched. The length of the CDR3 is 14 residues. DNA of the CDR3: TGTGCCAGCAGACCTAGCGGGGGATCCTACGAGCAGTACTTC. Translation gives CASRPSGGSYEQYF.

This chain connects TRBV11-3 to TRBJ2-1; 13 bases are shared with TRBD2. Germline CDR1 and CDR2: SGHNT and YENEEA. J lost 8 bases, V lost 2 bases, and 12 bases had no gene match. The CDR3 has 18 amino acids. The CDR3 coding sequence is TGTGCCAGCAGCTTAAACGTACTAGCGGGGGGGCTACGGGATGAGCAGTTCTTC. It specifies CASSLNVLAGGLRDEQFF.

The chain combines TRBV5-6 with TRBJ2-7, with 10 bases aligning to TRBD1. The trim removed 4 bases at V and 2 bases at J, leaving 3 bases unmatched. Germline V gives CDR1 SGHDT, CDR2 YYEEEE. The CDR3 sequence is 14 residues long. The CDR3 sequence is CASSTGTGAYEQYF. Written as DNA, the CDR3 is TGTGCCAGCAGCACCGGGACAGGGGCCTACGAGCAGTACTTC.

On this clone itself: This same CDR3 is encoded by further DNA sequences in the sample. The chain carries TRBV10-3 and TRBJ2-7, with 8 bases that match TRBD1. Germline CDR1 is ENHRY and CDR2 is SYGVKD. Unmatched junction bases numbered 2, after V lost 3 bases and J lost 4 bases. CDR3 size: 13 residues. The CDR3 loop reads CAISEGQGYEQYF. In nucleotides, the CDR3 is TGTGCCATCAGTGAAGGACAGGGATACGAGCAGTACTTC.

The CDR3 is CASGTLVYEQYF. In DNA form, the CDR3 reads TGTGCCAGCGGAACTCTAGTCTACGAGCAGTACTTC. The rearrangement uses TRBV2 and TRBJ2-7, with unresolved D. Deletions cut 8 bases from V and 3 bases from J, with 11 bases between. Germline-derived CDR1 and CDR2 are SNHLY and FYNNEI. The CDR3 consists of 12 residues.

The CDR3 loop reads CASSSLDQNTGELFF. CDR3 bases: TGTGCCAGCAGCTCCTTGGACCAGAACACCGGGGAGCTGTTTTTT. The chain links TRBV7-9 to TRBJ2-2; unclear D gene. The germline gives CDR1 SEHNR, CDR2 FQNEAQ (reference sequence). Trimming stripped 4 bases from V and 1 base from J, with 10 bases between. The CDR3 runs to 15 residues.